This TCR beta chain was profiled in a study of regulatory T cells in long-lasting Graves disease (dated by TCRdb to about 2021). About the study as a whole: Patients with newly diagnosed Graves' disease had been on antithyroid drugs for under 3 months. Persistent Graves' disease patients were compared with newly diagnosed Graves' disease patients by peripheral blood TCR sequencing and RNA sequencing. A total of 33 samples underwent TCR sequencing: some 13 from persistent and about 20 from newly diagnosed Graves' disease patients. The study took place in China and was registered as a clinical trial.

The sample holds a few counts of this clonotype. Its antigen is unknown. The record has no base qualities; no much larger clone is one base away. The research as a whole found: More public clonotypes were shared among persistent patients (under 3,000) than among newly diagnosed patients (over 900). The small sample size was acknowledged by the authors as a limitation that may reduce accuracy. Sequencing and analysis were restricted to the TCR beta chain. Compared with newly diagnosed patients, persistent Graves' disease patients had lower TCR Shannon entropy and fewer highly expanded clones, which suggests clonal expansion. Only peripheral blood was studied, because thyroid tissue, the primary lesion, was inaccessible.

This specimen's time point label, interpreted: newly diagnosed GD, antithyroid drugs for less than 3 months. RNA was extracted from PBMCs in TRIzol for both TCR sequencing and RNA sequencing. Graves' disease was diagnosed according to American Thyroid Association guidelines. Patients for the study were recruited at an endocrinology department in Xi'an, China. Each patient gave about 9.1 milliliters of peripheral blood, collected in an EDTA anticoagulant tube. Ficoll Paque Plus density gradient separation was used to isolate PBMCs, and no additional T cell sorting was done. RNA quality was checked with an Agilent 2100 Bioanalyzer and agarose gel, and concentration with a NanoDrop 2000. Receptors were amplified or captured by multiplex PCR. The sequencing machine was an Illumina HiSeq 4000. iRepertoire HTBI primers and Arm-PCR amplification of CDR3 regions were used to construct TCR beta libraries. PCR products were gel purified before sequencing. Per the original workflow: Gene usage analysis of CDR3 amino acid clonotypes relied on the 60 or so TRBV and fewer than 15 TRBJ segments identified across samples. COPE and FqMerger were used to merge filtered high-quality paired reads into contigs. BLAST was used to align contigs to IMGT TRBV, TRBD and TRBJ reference genes, with CDR3 defined following IMGT. Any clonotype with a frequency above 0.1% was counted as a highly expanded clone. Shannon entropy was used to measure repertoire diversity, and the Gini coefficient was used to measure V-J evenness. Public clonotypes were defined as clonotypes shared by more than one individual. TCRdb itself trimmed the public reads at Q25 with fastp, ran MiXCR and retained productive beta chains. Every CDR3 protein is listed once, alongside the most common genes and DNA of its rows. TCRdb, not the authors, supplied the V and J calls. Across this sample there are hundreds of thousands of distinct CDR3 sequences, with about 15% seen only once. The ten top clones hold roughly 25% of the sample.

These sequences were also reported in another study, on T cells in Graves' hyperthyroidism and ophthalmopathy. The second paper states: Stable Graves' hyperthyroidism was defined as no progression to ophthalmopathy during 18 months of follow-up. Hyperthyroidism patients were newly diagnosed, had a disease duration of under 2 months, and were aged 18 to 65 years. The study excluded patients with uncontrolled infections, other autoimmune diseases, pregnancy or lactation. Diagnoses were based on clinical symptoms, serum thyroxine and TRAb, thyroid ultrasound and orbital computed tomography. For the first round of RT-PCR on the TCR CDR3, the HTBI primer set was used together with the Qiagen OneStep RT-PCR kit. Most expanded thyroid clonotypes (frequency above 0.001) were also found in blood, which suggests that blood repertoires may mirror thyroid immune responses. Ophthalmopathy was separated from stable hyperthyroidism by a 13 V-J signature model, with over 85% sensitivity and 81% to 82% specificity obtained in cross-validation and 80%/75% obtained in testing. During validation, the model predicted progression to ophthalmopathy a median of around six months ahead of onset, with roughly 65% sensitivity and around 73% specificity. To identify TCR V-J signatures that set the groups apart, the researchers used a discovery cohort of more than 95 patients, made up of fewer than 50 with Graves' ophthalmopathy and about 55 with stable Graves' hyperthyroidism. Whether ophthalmopathy could be predicted prospectively was tested in an independent validation cohort made up of fewer than 20 hyperthyroidism patients plus 17 patients who later progressed to ophthalmopathy. The roughly 100 discovery patients were randomly split 7:3 into training and test sets. The study also compared thyroid tissue and blood T-cell repertoires from several Graves' hyperthyroidism patients. Once sampling was done, hyperthyroidism patients were given methimazole at a starting dose of 30 mg daily, whereas ophthalmopathy patients were given high-dose intravenous methylprednisolone. Libraries were constructed in a second round of multiplex PCR, after which size selection and purification were carried out. The libraries were sequenced on an Illumina HiSeq2000 using paired-end 100 bp reads. SOAPnuke was used to process the raw data, with reads discarded if the reads contained adapters or uncalled bases, had a mean Phred below 15, or lacked an exact constant-primer or identifier match. High-quality paired reads were merged with COPE v1.2.5, and unique nucleotide sequences were defined as clonotypes. MiTCR v1.1 was used to align the clonotypes against IMGT TRBV, TRBD and TRBJ reference segments. Analysis was restricted to V-J combinations with a frequency above 0.0001, which covered roughly 99% of repertoires. A TCS score was defined as the ratio between F50 (clonal expansion) and ExV (chaos), using BLOSUM62-based TCRdist between CDR3 peptides within each V-J. Welch's t-statistics and random forest reduced fewer than 600 V-J features to fewer than 15, which were used in a naive Bayes classifier (R e1071). Sample size was not statistically predetermined, and blinding of investigators to group allocation was not performed. The paper describes TCR Vbeta CDR3 sequencing of 135 peripheral blood samples, made up of 43 ophthalmopathy patients, roughly 75 hyperthyroidism patients and 17 progressor patients.

This specimen was peripheral blood mononuclear cells (PBMCs), taken at new diagnosis, from a patient treated with antithyroid drugs. This clonotype was sampled from a woman aged 35-65 years with Graves disease. Donor details come from another sample of the same person, matched by shared clones.

The nucleotide sequence is given as TGTGCCAGCACTTCCCTGTCCAGGGGAGACAATCAGCCCCAGCATTTT. It translates as CASTSLSRGDNQPQHF. The V and J segments used are TRBV27 and TRBJ1-5; 6 matching bases give a weak D call of TRBD1. The trim is 7 bases for V and 3 bases for J, with a gap of 19 bases between the germline ends. The CDR3 goes from the cysteine to the phenylalanine over 16 residues. The CDR3 DNA has 48 bases and is translated from base 1. The germline V gene (reference sequence) gives CDR1 as MNHEY and CDR2 as SMNVEV.